The entry below gives a single T cell receptor beta chain sequence along with its context. This specimen belongs to a study of cytomegalovirus exposure and HLA in healthy donors. Use of 60 Vbeta and 13 Jbeta primers characterized the PCR. This table comes from immunoSEQ multiplex PCR, and its TCRdb copy is limited to in-frame clones, with some not included. The table shows some 170,000 clones, with roughly 65% occurring only once. The clonotype was recovered from a man in his late teens or twenties in good health and CMV-seropositive. The sequenced sample was PBMCs.

CDR3 DNA sequence: TGTGCCAGCAGCCCTCCGGGGGAGAATCCCTATGGCTACACCTTC. Its translation: CASSPPGENPYGYTF. The rearrangement joins TRBV28 to TRBJ1-2; perhaps TRBD1 as D (5 bases). In germline, CDR1 is MDHEN, CDR2 SYDVKM. V dropped 6 bases and J dropped 4 bases, with 18 bases sitting between them. The CDR3 runs 15 residues.